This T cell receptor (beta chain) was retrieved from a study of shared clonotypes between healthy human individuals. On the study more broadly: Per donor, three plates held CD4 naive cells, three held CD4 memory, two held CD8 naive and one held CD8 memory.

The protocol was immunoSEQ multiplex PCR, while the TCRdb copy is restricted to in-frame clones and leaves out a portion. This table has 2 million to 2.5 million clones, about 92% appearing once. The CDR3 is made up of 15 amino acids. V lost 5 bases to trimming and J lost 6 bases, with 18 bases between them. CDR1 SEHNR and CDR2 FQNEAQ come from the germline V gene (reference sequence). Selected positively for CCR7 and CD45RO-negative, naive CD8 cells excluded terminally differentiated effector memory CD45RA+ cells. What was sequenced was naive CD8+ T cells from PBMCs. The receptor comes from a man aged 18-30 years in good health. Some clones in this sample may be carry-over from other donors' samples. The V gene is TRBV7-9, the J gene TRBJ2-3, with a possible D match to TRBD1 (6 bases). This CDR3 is CASSHHRTAEDTQYF. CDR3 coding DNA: TGTGCCAGCAGCCATCACCGGACAGCCGAGGATACGCAGTATTTT.